Following are 14 T cell receptor beta chains from one sample sequenced in a study of cytomegalovirus exposure and HLA in healthy donors. Researchers ran the PCR with 60 Vbeta and 13 Jbeta primers. The assay was immunoSEQ multiplex PCR, and TCRdb's table has in-frame clones only and misses some. The sample consists of fewer than 150,000 clones, approximately 80% of them appearing once. Sequenced material: PBMCs. Receptors originate from a woman aged 45-65 years in good health and CMV-seronegative.

A word on this clone: The junction shows a germline mismatch at one end, possibly a read error. V gene TRBV7-9 combines with J gene TRBJ1-1; TRBD1 matches 8 bases. This CDR3 spans 16 amino acids. Looked up from germline, CDR1 is SEHNR and CDR2 is FQNEAQ (reference sequence). In DNA form, the CDR3 reads TGTTCCAGCAGCGACAGGGGCCTAACCCTGAACACTGAAGCTTTCTTT. Translated: CSSSDRGLTLNTEAFF.

This clone has just one count. The chain joins TRBV7-9 to TRBJ1-6; D uncertain. The CDR3 loop spans 14 amino acids. Per germline, CDR1 SEHNR and CDR2 FQNEAQ (reference sequence). Trimming took off 2 bases at V and 15 bases at J, with 17 bases between the two ends. In DNA form, the CDR3 reads TGTGCCAGCAGCTTACCCGGACTGGCGTCAAGCCTCCACTTT. It translates to CASSLPGLASSLHF. Combining the CDR3 with reference TRBV7-9 and TRBJ1-6 gives the whole variable domain DTGVSQNPRHKITKRGQNVTFRCDPISEHNRLYWYRQTLGQGPEFLTYFQNEAQLEKSRLLSDRFSAERPKGSFSTLEIQRTEQGDSAMYLCASSLPGLASSLHFGNGTRLTVT.

This clone was observed a handful of times. The rearrangement links TRBV4-1 to TRBJ2-7, with 8 bases aligning to TRBD1. CDR1 and CDR2 (germline): MGHRA, YSYEKL. The CDR3 length is 14 residues. V was pared by 2 bases and J by 2 bases, with 2 bases of the junction left unmatched. This chain's CDR3 is CASSQRTGTYEQYF. CDR3 sequence (DNA): TGCGCCAGCAGCCAAAGGACAGGGACCTACGAGCAGTACTTC.

The rearrangement uses TRBV7-2 and TRBJ2-3; no firm D call. Per germline, CDR1 SGHTA and CDR2 FQGNSA. With 5 bases removed from V and 0 bases from J, the gap between germline ends came to 9 bases. This CDR3 contains 14 residues. In DNA form, the CDR3 reads TGTGCCAGCAGCCCCCTATCCAGCACAGATACGCAGTATTTT. Residues: CASSPLSSTDTQYF.

The chain has TRBV21-1 and TRBJ2-1; the DNA was not compared with TRBD2, the D call given in the table. TRBV21-1 is termed a pseudogene. The CDR3 loop spans 16 amino acids. CDR3 sequence reads: CASSKVLGGRGNEQFF. DNA for the CDR3: TGTGCCAGCAGCAAAGTATTGGGGGGGCGAGGCAATGAGCAGTTCTTC.

The V gene is TRBV28, the J gene TRBJ2-2; 13 bases map to TRBD2. The CDR3 consists of 19 residues. The trim removed 0 bases at V and 2 bases at J, leaving 6 bases unmatched. CDR1 and CDR2 (germline): MDHEN, SYDVKM. CDR3 residues: CASSLWGLAGRDNTGELFF. The CDR3 nucleotides are TGTGCCAGCAGTTTATGGGGACTAGCGGGGAGAGACAACACCGGGGAGCTGTTTTTT. The full variable domain, its missing parts supplied by reference TRBV28 and TRBJ2-2, is DVKVTQSSRYLVKRTGEKVFLECVQDMDHENMFWYRQDPGLGLRLIYFSYDVKMKEKGDIPEGYSVSREKKERFSLILESASTNQTSMYLCASSLWGLAGRDNTGELFFGEGSRLTVL.

This chain links TRBV6-6 with TRBJ2-7, with 14 bases identical to TRBD2. CDR3 length equals 15 residues. V gave up 6 bases and J gave up 3 bases; unmatched junction bases: 4. CDR1 MNHNY and CDR2 SVGAGI come from the germline V gene (reference sequence). The CDR3 is CASRGLAGVGYEQYF. As DNA, the CDR3 is TGTGCCAGCAGGGGACTAGCGGGGGTTGGCTACGAGCAGTACTTC.

The V gene is TRBV5-4, the J gene TRBJ2-5; 12 nucleotides align to TRBD2. Germline values: CDR1 SGHNT, CDR2 YYREEE (reference sequence). The ends lost 3 bases at V and 5 bases at J; junction bases unmatched: 14. The CDR3 is made up of 18 amino acids. CDR3 sequence (DNA): TGTGCCAGCAGCTGGAGGGGGGGGACTAGCGGGCTAGGGGAGACCCAGTACTTC. Its translation is CASSWRGGTSGLGETQYF.

The chain employs TRBV7-8 and TRBJ2-7; D is unclear. V lost 6 bases to trimming and J lost 0 bases, with 12 bases between them. The V gene's germline CDR1 is SGHVS and CDR2 FQNEAQ. The CDR3 contains 14 residues. CDR3 sequence (DNA): TGTGCCAGCAGAAACAGCCCAGGCTCCTACGAGCAGTACTTC. Protein sequence: CASRNSPGSYEQYF.

The gene calls are TRBV13 and TRBJ1-1, with 7 bases fitting TRBD1. The CDR3 totals 15 residues. The J segment lost 1 base and the V segment lost 5 bases, leaving 7 bases of the junction unmatched. Per germline, CDR1 PRHDT and CDR2 FYEKMQ (reference sequence). CDR3 bases: TGTGCCAGCAGCCAGACGGGACAGCAGAACACTGAAGCTTTCTTT. Amino acids: CASSQTGQQNTEAFF.

The V gene is TRBV23-1, the J gene TRBJ2-1, with a possible D match to TRBD2 (7 bases). TRBV23-1 is identified as an open reading frame with a role that is uncertain. This CDR3 has 22 residues. V was trimmed by 2 bases and J by 6 bases, leaving 35 bases between them. CDR3 protein: CASSQPPGQGAFGGQSINEQFF. The CDR3 DNA is TGCGCCAGCAGTCAACCACCGGGGCAGGGCGCTTTCGGGGGGCAATCCATCAATGAGCAGTTCTTC.

The J gene is TRBJ2-7, the V gene TRBV2, with 8 bases lining up with TRBD1. This CDR3 has 15 residues. Germline V lookup: CDR1 SNHLY, CDR2 FYNNEI. The junction had 12 bases not matched to a gene; V was cut back by 6 bases and J by 5 bases. In nucleotides, the CDR3 is TGTGCCAGCAGGGCCGGGACAGGCATCTTCCACGAGCAGTACTTC. It is translated as CASRAGTGIFHEQYF.

The rearrangement links TRBV19 to TRBJ1-4, with a tentative D call TRBD1 (5 bases). Germline lookup yields CDR1 LNHDA and CDR2 SQIVND (reference sequence). There are 13 residues in the CDR3. The V gene lost 4 bases and the J gene lost 8 bases, with 11 bases spanning the gap. CDR3 nucleotides: TGTGCCAGTAGTACTCACAGGATCGAAAAACTGTTTTTT. Translation: CASSTHRIEKLFF.

The V gene is TRBV5-6, the J gene TRBJ2-1, with 8 positions matching TRBD2. Trimming cost V 4 bases and J 4 bases; bases outside gene matches: 10. In germline, CDR1 is SGHDT, CDR2 YYEEEE. This CDR3 spans 16 amino acids. Here the CDR3 reads CASSNNRGGLYNEQFF. The CDR3 bases are TGTGCCAGCAGCAACAACCGGGGGGGTTTGTACAATGAGCAGTTCTTC.